The 9 T cell receptor beta chains below come from one sample, sequenced in a study of blood T cells in healthy people across ages. The use of a sample-barcoded 5' primer and a J-beta primer mix characterized a second PCR of roughly 6 to 12 cycles. TCRdb independently ran MiXCR on the 5' RACE reads; one entry per CDR3 protein. The sample has about 1.5 million distinct CDR3 sequences, approximately 42% seen once; the top ten hold 4%. What was sequenced was blood. These TCRs come from a woman between 18 and 30 years old in good health.

This clonotype was counted only a few times. The V gene is TRBV21-1, the J gene TRBJ2-4; the table calls TRBD1, which could not be checked here. The end of the DNA is better explained by TRBJ2-7, so the J call may be wrong. TRBV21-1 is tagged as a pseudogene. The CDR3 covers 15 residues. This chain's CDR3 is CASSKGGGADCEQYF. The DNA for the CDR3 is TGTGCCAGCAGCAAAGGGGGGGGGGCAGATTGCGAGCAGTACTTC.

The V gene is TRBV3-1, the J gene TRBJ1-2, with D uncertain. Trimming took off 4 bases at V and 1 base at J, with 16 bases between the two ends. The CDR3 runs to 16 residues. The germline V gene encodes CDR1 LGHDT and CDR2 YNNKEL (reference sequence). In DNA form, the CDR3 reads TGTGCCAGCAGCCCCAACCCGGACGGCTATAACTATGGCTACACCTTC. Its protein is CASSPNPDGYNYGYTF.

V and J are TRBV20-1 and TRBJ2-3; possible D gene TRBD2, 6 bases. The CDR3 is made up of 15 amino acids. V gave up 8 bases and J gave up 0 bases, with 18 bases separating them. The germline V gene encodes CDR1 DFQATT and CDR2 SNEGSKA (reference sequence). The CDR3 DNA reads as TGCAGTCCCAGAGACAATAGCGGAAGCACAGATACGCAGTATTTT. It yields the protein CSPRDNSGSTDTQYF.

This rearrangement joins TRBV24-1 to TRBJ2-1; 10 nucleotides match TRBD1. Germline-derived CDR1 and CDR2 are KGHDR and SFDVKD. The CDR3 totals 15 residues. After removal of 5 bases from V and 9 bases from J, the junction contained 9 bases not matched to a gene. The CDR3 region is CATSGSTRDRGEQFF. CDR3 coding DNA: TGTGCCACCAGTGGTTCCACCAGGGACAGGGGTGAGCAGTTCTTC.

This clonotype was picked up a small number of times. The rearrangement uses TRBV29-1 and TRBJ1-2; no reliable D call. Germline loops: CDR1 SQVTM, CDR2 ANQGSEA. V lost 3 bases and J lost 3, with 5 bases in between. CDR3 length: 11 amino acids. CDR3 bases: TGCAGCGTTGACGGGTACTATGGCTACACCTTC. It translates to CSVDGYYGYTF. The variable domain in full, completed from reference TRBV29-1 and TRBJ1-2, reads SAVISQKPSRDICQRGTSLTIQCQVDSQVTMMFWYRQQPGQSLTLIATANQGSEATYESGFVIDKFPISRPNLTFSTLTVSNMSPEDSSIYLCSVDGYYGYTFGSGTRLTVV.

The J gene is TRBJ1-5, the V gene TRBV7-2; the D is unclear. CDR1 is SGHTA and CDR2 is FQGNSA in the germline V gene. Trimming removed 1 base from V and 0 bases from J, with 19 bases in between. This CDR3 region has 19 residues. CDR3 DNA sequence: TGTGCCAGCAGCTTAGTCACAGCCGCTTGGGAGGGTAGCAATCAGCCCCAGCATTTT. It specifies CASSLVTAAWEGSNQPQHF. Variable domain in full (rest from reference TRBV7-2 and TRBJ1-5): GAGVSQSPSNKVTEKGKDVELRCDPISGHTALYWYRQSLGQGLEFLIYFQGNSAPDKSGLPSDRFSAERTGGSVSTLTIQRTQQEDSAVYLCASSLVTAAWEGSNQPQHFGDGTRLSIL.

The chain is built from TRBV5-1 and TRBJ2-5; the D gene is possibly TRBD1 (5 bases). The CDR3 totals 16 residues. The germline V and J ends were trimmed by 2 bases and 2 bases, with 16 bases remaining between them. The V gene's germline CDR1 is SGHRS and CDR2 YFSETQ. Here the CDR3 DNA reads TGCGCCAGCAGCTTCGGAAGGGGCACAATTCAAGAGACCCAGTACTTC. Translation: CASSFGRGTIQETQYF. Together with reference TRBV5-1 and TRBJ2-5, the CDR3 gives the full variable domain: KAGVTQTPRYLIKTRGQQVTLSCSPISGHRSVSWYQQTPGQGLQFLFEYFSETQRNKGNFPGRFSGRQFSNSRSEMNVSTLELGDSALYLCASSFGRGTIQETQYFGPGTRLLVL.

The chain is built from TRBV10-2 and TRBJ1-5, with TRBD1 matching over 7 bases. CDR3 length equals 16 residues. The trim removed 0 bases at V and 3 bases at J, leaving 5 bases unmatched. In germline, CDR1 is WSHSY, CDR2 SAAADI. The CDR3 DNA is TGCGCCAGCAGTGAGTCGTTTAGGGGGCTCAATCAGCCCCAGCATTTT. The encoded protein is CASSESFRGLNQPQHF.

Only a few counts were recorded for this clonotype. The chain uses TRBV6-5 and TRBJ2-7; a possible D gene is TRBD2 (5 bases). V dropped 2 bases and J dropped 1 base, with 6 bases sitting between them. CDR1 is MNHEY, CDR2 SVGAGI, per germline. CDR3 length equals 13 residues. The CDR3 spells CASSYPGSYEQYF. The CDR3 DNA reads as TGTGCCAGCAGTTACCCGGGATCCTACGAGCAGTACTTC.